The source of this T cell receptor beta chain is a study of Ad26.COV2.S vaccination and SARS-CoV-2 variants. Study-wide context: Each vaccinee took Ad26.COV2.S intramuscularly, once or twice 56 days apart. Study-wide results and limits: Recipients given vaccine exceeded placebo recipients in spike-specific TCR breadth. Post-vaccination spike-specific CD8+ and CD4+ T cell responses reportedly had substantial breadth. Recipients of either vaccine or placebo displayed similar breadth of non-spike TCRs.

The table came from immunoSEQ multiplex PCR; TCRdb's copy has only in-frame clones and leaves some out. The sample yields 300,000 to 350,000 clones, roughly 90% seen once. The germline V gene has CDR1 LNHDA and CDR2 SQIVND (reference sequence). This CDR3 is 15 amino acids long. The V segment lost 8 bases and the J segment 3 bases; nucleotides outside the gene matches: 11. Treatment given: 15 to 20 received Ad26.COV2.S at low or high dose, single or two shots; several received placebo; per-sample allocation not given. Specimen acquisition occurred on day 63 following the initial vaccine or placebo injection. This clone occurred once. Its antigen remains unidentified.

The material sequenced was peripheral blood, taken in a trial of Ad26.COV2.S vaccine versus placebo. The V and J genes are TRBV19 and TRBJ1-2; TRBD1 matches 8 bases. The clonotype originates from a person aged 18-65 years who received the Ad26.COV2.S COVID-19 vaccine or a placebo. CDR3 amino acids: CASRTGTGKYYGYTF. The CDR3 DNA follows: TGTGCCAGTCGAACCGGGACAGGCAAATACTATGGCTACACCTTC.